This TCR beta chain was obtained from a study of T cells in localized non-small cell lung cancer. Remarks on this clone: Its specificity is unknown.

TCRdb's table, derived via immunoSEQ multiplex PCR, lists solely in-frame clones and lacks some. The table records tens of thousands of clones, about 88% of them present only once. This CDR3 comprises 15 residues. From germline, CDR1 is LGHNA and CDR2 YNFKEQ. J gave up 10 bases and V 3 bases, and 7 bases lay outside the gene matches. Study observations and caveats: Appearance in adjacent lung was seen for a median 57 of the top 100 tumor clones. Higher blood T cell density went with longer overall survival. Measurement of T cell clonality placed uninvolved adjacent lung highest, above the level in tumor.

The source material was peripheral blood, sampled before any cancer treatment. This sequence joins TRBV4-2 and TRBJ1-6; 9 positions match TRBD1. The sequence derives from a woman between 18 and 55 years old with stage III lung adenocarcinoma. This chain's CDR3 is CASSHPGQGGSPLHF. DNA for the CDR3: TGTGCCAGCAGCCACCCGGGACAGGGAGGATCACCCCTCCACTTT.